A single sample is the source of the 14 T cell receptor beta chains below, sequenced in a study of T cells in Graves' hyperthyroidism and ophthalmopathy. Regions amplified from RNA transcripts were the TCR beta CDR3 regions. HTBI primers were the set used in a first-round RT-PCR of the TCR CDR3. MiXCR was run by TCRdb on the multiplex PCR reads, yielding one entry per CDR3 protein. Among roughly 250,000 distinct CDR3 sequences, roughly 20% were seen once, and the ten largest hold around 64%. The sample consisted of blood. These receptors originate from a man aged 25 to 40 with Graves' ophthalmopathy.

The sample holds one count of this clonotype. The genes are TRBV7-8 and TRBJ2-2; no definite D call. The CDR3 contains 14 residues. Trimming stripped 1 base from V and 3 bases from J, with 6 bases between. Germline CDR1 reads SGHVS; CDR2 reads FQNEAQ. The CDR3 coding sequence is TGTGCCAGCAGCTTAGATAGTTACACCGGGGAGCTGTTTTTT. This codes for CASSLDSYTGELFF.

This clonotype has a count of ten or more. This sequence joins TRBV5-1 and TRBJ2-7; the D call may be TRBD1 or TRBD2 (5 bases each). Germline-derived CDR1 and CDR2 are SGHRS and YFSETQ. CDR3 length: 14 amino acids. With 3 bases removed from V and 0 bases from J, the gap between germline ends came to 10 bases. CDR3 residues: CASSSLGDSYEQYF. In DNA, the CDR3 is TGCGCCAGCAGCTCACTGGGGGACTCCTACGAGCAGTACTTC.

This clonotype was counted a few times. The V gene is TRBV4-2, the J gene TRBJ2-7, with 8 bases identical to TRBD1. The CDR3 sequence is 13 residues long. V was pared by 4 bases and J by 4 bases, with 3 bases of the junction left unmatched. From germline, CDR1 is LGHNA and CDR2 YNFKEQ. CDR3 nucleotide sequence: TGTGCCAGCAGCCGGGACAGGTGGTACGAGCAGTACTTC. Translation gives CASSRDRWYEQYF.

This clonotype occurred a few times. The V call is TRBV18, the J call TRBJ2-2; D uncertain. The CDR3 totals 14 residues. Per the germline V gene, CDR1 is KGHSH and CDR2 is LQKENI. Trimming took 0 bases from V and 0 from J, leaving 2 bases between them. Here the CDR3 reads CASSPPPNTGELFF. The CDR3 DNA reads TGTGCCAGCTCACCACCGCCGAACACCGGGGAGCTGTTTTTT. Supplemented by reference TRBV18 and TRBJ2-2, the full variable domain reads NAGVMQNPRHLVRRRGQEARLRCSPMKGHSHVYWYRQLPEEGLKFMVYLQKENIIDESGMPKERFSAEFPKEGPSILRIQQVVRGDSAAYFCASSPPPNTGELFFGEGSRLTVL.

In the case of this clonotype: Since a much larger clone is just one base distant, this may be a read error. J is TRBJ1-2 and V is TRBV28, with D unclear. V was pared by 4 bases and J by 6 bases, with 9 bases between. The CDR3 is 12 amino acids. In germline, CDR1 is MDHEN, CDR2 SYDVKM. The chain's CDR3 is CASSYGNHGYTF. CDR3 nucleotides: TGTGCCAGCAGTTACGGGAACCATGGCTACACCTTC.

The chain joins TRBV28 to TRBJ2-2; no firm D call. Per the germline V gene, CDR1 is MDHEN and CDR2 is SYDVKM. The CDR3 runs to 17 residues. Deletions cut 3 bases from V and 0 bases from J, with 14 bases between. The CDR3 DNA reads TGTGCCAGCAGTTTGTCTACCGTAAGGCCGAACACCGGGGAGCTGTTTTTT. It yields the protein CASSLSTVRPNTGELFF.

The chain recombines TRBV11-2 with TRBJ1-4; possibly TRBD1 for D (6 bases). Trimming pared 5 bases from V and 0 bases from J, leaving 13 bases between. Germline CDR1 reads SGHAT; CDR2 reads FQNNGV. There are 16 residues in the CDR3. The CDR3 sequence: CASSVCRGTTNEKLFF. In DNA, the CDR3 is TGTGCCAGCAGCGTCTGCAGGGGCACAACTAATGAAAAACTGTTTTTT. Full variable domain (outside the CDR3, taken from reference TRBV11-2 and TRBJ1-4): EAGVAQSPRYKIIEKRQSVAFWCNPISGHATLYWYQQILGQGPKLLIQFQNNGVVDDSQLPKDRFSAERLKGVDSTLKIQPAKLEDSAVYLCASSVCRGTTNEKLFFGSGTQLSVL.

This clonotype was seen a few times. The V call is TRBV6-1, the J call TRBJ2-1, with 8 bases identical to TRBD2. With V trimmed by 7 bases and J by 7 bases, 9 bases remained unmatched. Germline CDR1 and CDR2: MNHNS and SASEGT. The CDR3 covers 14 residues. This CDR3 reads CASTGSGLGNEQFF. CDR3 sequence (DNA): TGTGCCAGCACTGGATCGGGACTAGGGAATGAGCAGTTCTTC.

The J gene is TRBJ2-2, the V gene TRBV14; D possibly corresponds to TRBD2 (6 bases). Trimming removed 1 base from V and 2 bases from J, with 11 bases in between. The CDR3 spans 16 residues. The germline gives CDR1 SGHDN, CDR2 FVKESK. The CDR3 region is CASSQGTTRNTGELFF. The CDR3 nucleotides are TGTGCCAGCAGCCAAGGGACTACAAGAAACACCGGGGAGCTGTTTTTT.

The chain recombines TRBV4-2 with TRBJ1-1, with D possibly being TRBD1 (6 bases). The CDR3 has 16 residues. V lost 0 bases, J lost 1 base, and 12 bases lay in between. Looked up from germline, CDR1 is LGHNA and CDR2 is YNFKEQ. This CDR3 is CASSQDSGATNTEAFF. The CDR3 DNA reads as TGTGCCAGCAGCCAAGATTCGGGGGCCACGAACACTGAAGCTTTCTTT.

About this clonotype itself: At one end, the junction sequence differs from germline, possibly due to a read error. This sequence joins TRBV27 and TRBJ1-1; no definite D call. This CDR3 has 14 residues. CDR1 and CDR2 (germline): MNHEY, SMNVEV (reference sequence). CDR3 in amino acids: CASSIGPMNTESFF. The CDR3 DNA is TGTGCCAGCAGTATAGGGCCCATGAACACTGAATCTTTCTTT.

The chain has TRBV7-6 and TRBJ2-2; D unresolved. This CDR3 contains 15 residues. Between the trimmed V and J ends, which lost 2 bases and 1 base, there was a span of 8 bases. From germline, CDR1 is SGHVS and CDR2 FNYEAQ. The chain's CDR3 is CASSLTTENTGELFF. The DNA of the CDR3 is TGTGCCAGCAGCTTAACGACGGAGAACACCGGGGAGCTGTTTTTT.

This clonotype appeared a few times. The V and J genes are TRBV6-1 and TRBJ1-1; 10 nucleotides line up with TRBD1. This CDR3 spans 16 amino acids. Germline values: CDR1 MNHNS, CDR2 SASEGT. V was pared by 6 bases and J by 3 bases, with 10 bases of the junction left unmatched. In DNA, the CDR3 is TGTGCCAGCAGCATAAGGACAGGGGGACCTGACACTGAAGCTTTCTTT. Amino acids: CASSIRTGGPDTEAFF.

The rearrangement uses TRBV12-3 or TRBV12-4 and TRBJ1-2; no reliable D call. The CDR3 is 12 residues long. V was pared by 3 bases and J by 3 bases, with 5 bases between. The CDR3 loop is CASSFEDYGYTF. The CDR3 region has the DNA TGTGCCAGCAGTTTTGAGGACTATGGCTACACCTTC.